This T cell receptor (beta chain) was found in a study of blood T cell repertoires in COVID-19. CDR1 is MNHEY, CDR2 SMNVEV, per germline (reference sequence). V gave up 6 bases and J gave up 6 bases, with 8 bases separating them. There are 12 residues in the CDR3. Assay used: immunoSEQ multiplex PCR; TCRdb lists only in-frame clones, some missing. The sample records over 120,000 clones, about 85% being singletons. The source of this sequence is a human donor with acute or convalescent COVID-19. The donor label of this sample is uncertain. The chain carries TRBV27 and TRBJ1-4; D possibly corresponds to TRBD1 (6 bases). The sequenced material came from peripheral blood. The CDR3 is CASRGADEKLFF. In nucleotides, the CDR3 is TGTGCCAGCAGGGGGGCCGATGAAAAACTGTTTTTT.